A single sample gave rise to the 31 T cell receptor beta chains below, sequenced in a study of tumor and adjacent non-tumor tissue in lung cancer. RNA was extracted from bulk tissue without any cell sorting. The normal lung tissue was taken more than 3 cm from the tumor edge. A modified ARM-PCR protocol with three rounds of nested PCR amplified TCRbeta. TCRdb processed the multiplex PCR reads anew with MiXCR; each CDR3 protein has one entry. The table records approximately 90,000 distinct CDR3 sequences, more than 65% of them present only once. The sequencing input was distant non-tumor lung tissue. The receptors originated from a woman between 50 and 59 years old with non-small cell lung cancer.

Comment on this clonotype: The CDR3 does not end in the conserved phenylalanine or tryptophan, so this is likely a read error. This sequence joins TRBV4-1 and TRBJ2-5; no reliable D call. This CDR3 contains 15 residues. Germline V lookup: CDR1 MGHRA, CDR2 YSYEKL. CDR3 protein: CASSRLEFNQETQYL. CDR3 in DNA: TGTGCCAGCAGCCGACTTGAGTTCAACCAAGAGACCCAGTACTTG.

Details on this clonotype: The final CDR3 position lacks the conserved phenylalanine or tryptophan, pointing to a likely read error. The limits of the CDR3 on the DNA are not certain, so only TCRdb's listed CDR3 is given. V usage is TRBV12-3 or TRBV12-4 and J usage is TRBJ2-1; the table's D call, TRBD1, has no DNA check behind it. The CDR3 numbers 15 amino acids, ends counted. CDR3 sequence reads: CVSSSPGRGSNEQSL.

The gene calls are TRBV4-1 and TRBJ2-3, with TRBD2 matching over 7 bases. The CDR3 loop spans 13 amino acids. Germline-derived CDR1 and CDR2 are MGHRA and YSYEKL. The CDR3 DNA follows: TGCGTCAGTCATACTAGCGTCACAGATACGCAGTATTTT. This translates into CVSHTSVTDTQYF.

This clonotype was seen once. This may come from a read error, since a much larger clone is one base off. The rearrangement links TRBV5-1 to TRBJ1-2; tentatively, D is TRBD1 (6 bases). The V end was cut by 2 bases, the J end by 7 bases, with 12 bases between. Germline CDR1 and CDR2: SGHRS and YFSETQ. The CDR3 is 13 residues long. CDR3 protein: CASSFTGMCGYTF. The CDR3 nucleotides read TGCGCCAGCAGCTTCACAGGGATGTGTGGCTACACCTTC.

CDR3 protein: CNVNLAGWVDTQYF. CDR3 sequence (DNA): TGCAACGTCAACCTAGCGGGATGGGTAGATACGCAGTATTTT. V is TRBV29-1 and J is TRBJ2-3; 9 bases map to TRBD2. Germline CDR1 SQVTM, CDR2 ANQGSEA. CDR3 size: 14 residues.

Concerning this clonotype: At one of its ends the junction is not consistent with the germline gene, which may arise from a read error. CDR3 nucleotide sequence: TGCAGCGCCCGGGCTACAGGTTACGAACAGTACTTC. Translating it yields CSARATGYEQYF. V is TRBV29-1 and J is TRBJ2-7; a weak D match, TRBD1 (5 bases). The V gene's germline CDR1 is SQVTM and CDR2 ANQGSEA. This CDR3 is built from 12 residues.

V gene TRBV11-2 combines with J gene TRBJ2-1; 8 nucleotides align to TRBD2. Trimming removed 5 bases from V and 9 bases from J; junction bases left unmatched: 15. This CDR3 comprises 16 residues. Germline assignment: CDR1 SGHAT and CDR2 FQNNGV. CDR3: CASSPGELAGIGEQFF. The CDR3 nucleotides read TGTGCCAGCAGCCCAGGGGAGCTAGCGGGCATAGGTGAGCAGTTCTTC. The entire variable domain, with the rest obtained from reference TRBV11-2 and TRBJ2-1, is as follows: EAGVAQSPRYKIIEKRQSVAFWCNPISGHATLYWYQQILGQGPKLLIQFQNNGVVDDSQLPKDRFSAERLKGVDSTLKIQPAKLEDSAVYLCASSPGELAGIGEQFFGPGTRLTVL.

This clonotype was observed many times. The chain couples TRBV4-1 to TRBJ2-3; TRBD2 matches 8 bases. The germline CDR1 and CDR2 sequences are MGHRA and YSYEKL. The CDR3 is 14 amino acids. V trimming: 0 bases; J trimming: 6 bases; junction bases outside the gene matches: 2. The CDR3 sequence: CASSQERGRDTQYF. The DNA of the CDR3 is TGCGCCAGCAGCCAAGAACGCGGGAGGGATACGCAGTATTTT.

For this clonotype: One end of the junction varies from germline; a read error may be responsible. The chain uses TRBV12-3 or TRBV12-4 and TRBJ1-1, with D perhaps matching TRBD1 (5 bases). The J call may be wrong; the DNA end is better matched by TRBJ1-6. This CDR3 has 15 residues. CDR3: CASSLGQRDNSPLHF. The CDR3 DNA sequence: TGTGCCAGCAGTTTAGGACAGCGAGATAATTCGCCCCTCCACTTT.

The table lists this clonotype with a few counts. This may be a read error: a much more frequent sequence differs by one nucleotide. The chain carries TRBV6-1 and TRBJ2-1; possible D gene TRBD2, 7 bases. This CDR3 is 18 amino acids long. V shed 6 bases and J shed 3 bases, with 24 bases lying between them. Germline V lookup: CDR1 MNHNS, CDR2 SASEGT. CDR3 nucleotides: TGTGCCAGCAGGAAAGGGGCCAAGGGAGGGGGGAGCTACAATGAGCAGTTCTTC. Its protein is CASRKGAKGGGSYNEQFF.

J is TRBJ2-1 and V is TRBV14; 8 bases align to TRBD1. This CDR3 contains 15 residues. Unmatched junction bases numbered 7, after V lost 6 bases and J lost 3 bases. In germline, CDR1 is SGHDN, CDR2 FVKESK. In nucleotides, the CDR3 is TGTGCCAGCAGGCCCGGGACAGGAGGCTACAATGAGCAGTTCTTC. It encodes CASRPGTGGYNEQFF.

Turning to this clonotype: Germline is not matched at one junction end, which may reflect a read error. This chain uses TRBV10-1 with TRBJ2-7; the D call may be TRBD1 or TRBD2 (5 bases each). The CDR3 has 13 amino acids. Germline V gives CDR1 WNHNN, CDR2 SYGVQD (reference sequence). This chain's CDR3 is CANSGGVLGERYF. In DNA form, the CDR3 reads TGCGCCAACAGTGGAGGCGTTCTGGGGGAGCGGTACTTC.

Notes on this clonotype: The CDR3 does not end in the conserved phenylalanine or tryptophan, so this is likely a read error. V usage is TRBV4-1 and J usage is TRBJ2-1; no definite D call. CDR3 length: 16 amino acids. Germline loops: CDR1 MGHRA, CDR2 YSYEKL. The germline V and J ends were trimmed by 1 base and 1 base, with 11 bases remaining between them. The DNA of the CDR3 is TGCGCCAGCAGCCAAGTAGTGGCGAGTTCCTACAATGAGCAGTTCATC. Translating it yields CASSQVVASSYNEQFI.

In regard to this clonotype: Sequence at one end of the junction differs from germline and may be a read error. This sequence joins TRBV11-2 and TRBJ2-3; D is perhaps TRBD1 or TRBD2 (5 bases each). The CDR3 consists of 14 residues. Germline V lookup: CDR1 SGHAT, CDR2 FQNNGV. This CDR3 reads CTSCSVGTTDTQYF. The CDR3 DNA follows: TGTACCAGCTGCTCAGTCGGGACCACAGATACGCAGTATTTT.

As concerns this clonotype: This CDR3 fails to terminate in the conserved phenylalanine or tryptophan, so it likely reflects a read error. V and J are TRBV11-2 and TRBJ2-3; no definite D call. CDR1 and CDR2 (germline): SGHAT, FQNNGV. The CDR3 has 13 amino acids. CDR3 in amino acids: CANSLGSEDTQYL. As DNA, the CDR3 is TGTGCTAACAGTTTAGGGTCGGAGGATACGCAGTATTTG.

This rearrangement joins TRBV4-2 to TRBJ1-4; the D gene is possibly TRBD1 (6 bases). The CDR3 runs 16 residues. Deletions cut 1 base from V and 12 bases from J, with 21 bases between. CDR1 LGHNA and CDR2 YNFKEQ come from the germline V gene. The CDR3 loop reads CASSQATGTGGEELFF. CDR3 in DNA: TGTGCCAGCAGCCAAGCTACCGGGACTGGGGGCGAAGAACTGTTTTTT.

As for this clonotype: This could be a read error, since a much larger clone is one nucleotide away. The chain employs TRBV11-2 and TRBJ2-1, with D uncertain. The CDR3 consists of 12 residues. CDR1 and CDR2 from the germline V gene are SGHAT and FQNNGV. In nucleotides, the CDR3 is TGCGGCAACAGCTTAAACGAAGATGAGCAGTTCTTC. Its protein product is CGNSLNEDEQFF. The full variable domain, in which reference TRBV11-2 and TRBJ2-1 provide the parts outside the CDR3, is EAGVAQSPRYKIIEKRQSVAFWCNPISGHATLYWYQQILGQGPKLLIQFQNNGVVDDSQLPKDRFSAERLKGVDSTLKIQPAKLEDSAVYLCGNSLNEDEQFFGPGTRLTVL.

The chain uses TRBV6-6 and TRBJ2-7, with TRBD2 matching over 7 bases. Trimming removed 4 bases from V and 5 bases from J; junction bases left unmatched: 11. The CDR3 runs to 15 residues. The V gene's germline CDR1 is MNHNY and CDR2 SVGAGI (reference sequence). Here the CDR3 reads CASSSPTSGTHEQYF. CDR3 DNA sequence: TGTGCCAGCAGTTCCCCTACCAGCGGGACCCACGAGCAGTACTTC.

On this clonotype itself: The junction departs from germline at one end; a sequencing error may be responsible. The chain joins TRBV20-1 to TRBJ2-3; 9 bases are a match to TRBD2. The CDR3 length is 15 residues. The V gene's germline CDR1 is DFQATT and CDR2 SNEGSKA (reference sequence). CDR3 nucleotide sequence: TGCATTGCTAGAAACCCCGGGACTAGCACGGATACGCAGTATTTT. Residues: CIARNPGTSTDTQYF.

As to this clonotype: A read error is likely, as this CDR3 ends without the conserved phenylalanine or tryptophan. The chain has TRBV12-3 or TRBV12-4 and TRBJ2-1, with a weak D call TRBD2 (5 bases). This CDR3 region has 14 residues. CDR3 DNA: TGTGCTAGCAGTCCCCCGGGATTAGTGGGTGAGCAGTTCTTA. The encoded protein is CASSPPGLVGEQFL.

Points on this clonotype: A junction end diverges from the germline sequence, so it may reflect a read error. The chain carries TRBV6-4 and TRBJ2-3, with D possibly matching TRBD2 (5 bases). The CDR3 spans 13 residues. Germline V gene lookup returns CDR1 MRHNA and CDR2 SNTAGT. For the CDR3, the DNA is TGTGCCAGTAGTGTGGGAGACACAGATACGCAGTATTTT. Protein: CASSVGDTDTQYF.

Note on this clonotype: At one of its ends the junction is not consistent with the germline gene, which may arise from a read error. The chain is built from TRBV12-3 or TRBV12-4 and TRBJ2-7; D call uncertain. CDR3 length: 12 residues. DNA of the CDR3: TGTGCCAGCAGGGGAAAGGCCTTCGAGCAGTATTTC. The encoded protein is CASRGKAFEQYF.

About this clonotype itself: Given a much more abundant clone one base away, this may be a read error. DNA of the CDR3: TGCGCCAGCAGCTTCCACTACGACAGGACAACTAATGAAAAACCGTTTTTT. Translation: CASSFHYDRTTNEKPFF. The rearrangement uses TRBV5-1 and TRBJ1-4, with a weak D call TRBD1 (6 bases). Germline CDR1 and CDR2: SGHRS and YFSETQ. This CDR3 region has 17 residues.

The genes are TRBV6-1 and TRBJ1-1, with 8 bases that match TRBD1. Germline values: CDR1 MNHNS, CDR2 SASEGT. The CDR3 is made up of 13 amino acids. CDR3 amino acids: CVRSTGGITEAFF. As DNA, the CDR3 is TGTGTCAGGAGCACAGGGGGGATCACTGAAGCTTTCTTT.

J is TRBJ1-2 and V is TRBV7-2; no firm D call. CDR3 length equals 13 residues. Germline V gene data show CDR1 as SGHTA and CDR2 as FQGNSA. The CDR3 DNA reads TGTGTCATCCCTCGCCGGATTAACTATGGCTACACCTTC. The encoded protein is CVIPRRINYGYTF.

Concerning this clonotype itself: Its ends do not fully match the called genes, so a read error is possible. The rearrangement links TRBV6-5 to TRBJ2-1, with D unclear. There are 17 residues in the CDR3. CDR1 is MNHEY, CDR2 SVGAGI, per germline. The CDR3 is CASNYSLAPSSYNEQLF. DNA of the CDR3: TGTGCCAGCAATTACTCCCTTGCCCCCAGCTCCTACAATGAGCAGCTCTTC.

The rearrangement joins TRBV12-5 to TRBJ2-1, with a tentative D call TRBD1 (5 bases). The CDR3 totals 16 residues. CDR1 and CDR2 (germline): LGHNT, FRNRAP. Deletions cut 2 bases from V and 9 bases from J, with 20 bases between. CDR3 DNA: TGTGCTAGTGGTTTGTTAAGGGCAGGGCACGGGCGTGAGCAGTTCTTC. Translation gives CASGLLRAGHGREQFF. The full variable domain, in which reference TRBV12-5 and TRBJ2-1 provide the parts outside the CDR3, is DARVTQTPRHKVTEMGQEVTMRCQPILGHNTVFWYRQTMMQGLELLAYFRNRAPLDDSGMPKDRFSAEMPDATLATLKIQPSEPRDSAVYFCASGLLRAGHGREQFFGPGTRLTVL.

The V gene is TRBV2, the J gene TRBJ2-7; 8 bases map to TRBD2. The CDR3 length is 16 residues. Germline assignment: CDR1 SNHLY and CDR2 FYNNEI. The ends lost 7 bases at V and 4 bases at J; junction bases unmatched: 15. CDR3 coding DNA: TGTGCCAGCACTGGGCATGAGGGACTAGGCTCATACGAGCAGTACTTC. This encodes CASTGHEGLGSYEQYF.

The chain joins TRBV11-2 to TRBJ2-1; 8 bases agree with TRBD1. CDR3 size: 16 residues. The germline CDR1 and CDR2 sequences are SGHAT and FQNNGV. Trimming at V came to 8 bases and at J to 9 bases, leaving 18 bases not matched to a gene. The CDR3 region is CASCLEPGQGFTEQFF. The CDR3 DNA sequence: TGTGCCAGCTGTTTGGAACCTGGACAGGGATTCACTGAGCAGTTCTTC.

The chain is built from TRBV28 and TRBJ1-4; no firm D call. Germline CDR1 is MDHEN and CDR2 is SYDVKM. The CDR3 runs to 15 residues. The germline V and J ends were trimmed by 9 bases and 8 bases, with 22 bases remaining between them. CDR3 amino acids: CASTLTRPSGEKLFF. CDR3 sequence (DNA): TGTGCCAGTACTTTAACAAGGCCGAGTGGCGAAAAACTGTTTTTT.

With respect to this clonotype: Since a much larger clone is just one base distant, this may be a read error. The chain joins TRBV20-1 to TRBJ2-7, with a weak D call TRBD1 (6 bases). Germline CDR1 is DFQATT and CDR2 is SNEGSKA (reference sequence). CDR3 length equals 11 residues. Trimming removed 8 bases at V and 5 bases at J, with 13 bases between. CDR3 region: CSSTGTHEQYF. The CDR3 bases are TGCAGTTCCACCGGGACACACGAGCAGTACTTC.